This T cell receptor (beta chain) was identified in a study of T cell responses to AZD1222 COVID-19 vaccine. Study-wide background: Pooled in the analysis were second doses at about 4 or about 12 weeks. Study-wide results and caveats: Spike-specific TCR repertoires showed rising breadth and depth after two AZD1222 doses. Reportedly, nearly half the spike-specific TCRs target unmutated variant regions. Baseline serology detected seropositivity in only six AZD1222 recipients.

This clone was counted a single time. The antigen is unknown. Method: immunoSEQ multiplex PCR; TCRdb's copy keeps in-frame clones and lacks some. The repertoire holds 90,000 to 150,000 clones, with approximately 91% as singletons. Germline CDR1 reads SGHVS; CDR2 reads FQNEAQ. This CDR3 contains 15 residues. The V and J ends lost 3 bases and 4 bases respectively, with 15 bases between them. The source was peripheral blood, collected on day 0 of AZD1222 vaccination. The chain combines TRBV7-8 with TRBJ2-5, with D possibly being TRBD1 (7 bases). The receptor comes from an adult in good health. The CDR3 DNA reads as TGTGCCAGCAGCTTTTACAGGGGAGGCGCAGAGACCCAGTACTTC. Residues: CASSFYRGGAETQYF.